Listed below are T cell receptor beta chains from one sample, sequenced in a study of cytomegalovirus exposure and HLA in healthy donors. Sequencing used immunoSEQ multiplex PCR; TCRdb keeps in-frame clones, though not all of them. This sample's table reports about 76,000 clones. Sequencing was performed on PBMCs. These receptors all stem from a woman between 40 and 55 years old in good health and CMV-seropositive. Both conserved end residues are part of each CDR3. Each record gives: D gene, V gene, J gene, CDR3 protein, CDR3 DNA. D genes are given only for firm matches.

>-|TRBV5-6|TRBJ2-1
CASSLAPGRNEQFF
TGTGCCAGCAGCTTGGCGCCGGGAAGGAATGAGCAGTTCTTC
>TRBD1|TRBV27|TRBJ2-7
CASSLLVGTGVYEQYF
TGTGCCAGCAGTTTACTTGTCGGGACAGGGGTTTACGAGCAGTACTTC
>-|TRBV4-1|TRBJ1-2
CASSHPSGQRTTNYGYTF
TGCGCCAGCAGCCACCCCTCGGGACAACGAACCACTAACTATGGCTACACCTTC
>TRBD2|TRBV4-1|TRBJ2-5
CASRISGGARETQYF
TGCGCCAGCAGAATCAGCGGGGGGGCTCGGGAGACCCAGTACTTC
>TRBD1|TRBV28|TRBJ1-2
CASRFTGGGYGYTF
TGTGCCAGCAGGTTCACAGGGGGCGGATATGGCTACACCTTC
>-|TRBV30|TRBJ1-5
CAWSGEQGGRELQPQHF
TGTGCCTGGAGTGGGGAACAGGGCGGGAGGGAGTTGCAGCCCCAGCATTTT
>-|TRBV7-9|TRBJ2-5
CASSLPLSGETQYF
TGTGCCAGCAGCCTTCCTTTAAGCGGGGAGACCCAGTACTTC
>TRBD1|TRBV11-3|TRBJ1-1
CASSSQGGDTEAFF
TGTGCCAGCAGCTCACAGGGGGGGGACACTGAAGCTTTCTTT
>-|TRBV28|TRBJ2-2
CASRKSSYTGELFF
TGTGCCAGCAGGAAGAGCTCATACACCGGGGAGCTGTTTTTT
>-|TRBV7-6|TRBJ1-1
CASSLGGGAEAFF
TGTGCCAGCAGCTTGGGTGGGGGGGCTGAAGCTTTCTTT
>-|TRBV18|TRBJ2-5
CASSPPETGRAGTQYF
TGTGCCAGCTCACCACCGGAAACAGGGCGCGCGGGGACCCAGTACTTC
>TRBD1|TRBV6-4|TRBJ1-2
CASSEKQGPNYGYTF
TGTGCCAGCAGTGAGAAACAGGGGCCCAACTATGGCTACACCTTC
>-|TRBV27|TRBJ2-1
CASRRQVSSYNEQFF
TGTGCCAGCAGGCGACAGGTTAGCTCCTACAATGAGCAGTTCTTC
>-|TRBV5-4|TRBJ1-2
CASSLGSQRGGYTF
TGTGCCAGCAGCTTGGGATCACAACGCGGTGGCTACACCTTC
>-|TRBV2|TRBJ2-7
CASSDGQGLGEQYF
TGTGCCAGCAGTGATGGTCAGGGGCTGGGGGAGCAGTACTTC
>-|TRBV4-3|TRBJ2-1
CASSREDSSYNEQFF
TGCGCCAGCAGCCGAGAGGACAGTTCCTACAATGAGCAGTTCTTC
>-|TRBV10-1|TRBJ2-2
CASSDRGGGSANTGELFF
TGCGCCAGCAGTGATAGGGGAGGCGGCAGCGCGAACACCGGGGAGCTGTTTTTT
>TRBD1|TRBV5-1|TRBJ1-2
CASSLGRGQEYGYTF
TGCGCCAGCAGCTTGGGCAGGGGGCAGGAATATGGCTACACCTTC
>-|TRBV11-2|TRBJ1-1
CASIHPGATEAFF
TGTGCCAGCATTCATCCAGGGGCCACTGAAGCTTTCTTT
>TRBD1|TRBV4-1|TRBJ2-7
CASSQRTGSSYEQYF
TGCGCCAGCAGCCAAAGGACAGGGTCTTCCTACGAGCAGTACTTC
>-|TRBV6-1|TRBJ2-7
CASSGGTESHEQYF
TGTGCCAGCAGTGGCGGGACGGAGAGCCACGAGCAGTACTTC
>-|TRBV6-5|TRBJ2-3
CASSSLDPSGPDTQYF
TGTGCCAGCAGTTCTTTGGACCCAAGCGGGCCAGATACGCAGTATTTT
>TRBD2|TRBV9|TRBJ2-2
CASSGGGSGELFF
TGTGCCAGCAGCGGGGGGGGGTCCGGGGAGCTGTTTTTT
>-|TRBV10-3|TRBJ1-1
CATGVGMNTEAFF
TGTGCCACAGGGGTCGGAATGAACACTGAAGCTTTCTTT
>TRBD2|TRBV5-1|TRBJ2-7
CASSYRLAGGLIWGYEQYF
TGCGCCAGCAGCTACAGACTAGCGGGGGGGCTCATATGGGGCTACGAGCAGTACTTC
>TRBD2|TRBV5-3|TRBJ2-2
CARSRLAGGTGELFF
TGTGCCAGAAGCCGACTAGCGGGGGGCACCGGGGAGCTGTTTTTT
>TRBD1|TRBV7-2|TRBJ1-2
CASSFDFDRGPGYGYTF
TGTGCCAGCAGCTTCGACTTTGACAGGGGGCCAGGCTATGGCTACACCTTC
>-|TRBV21-1|TRBJ2-4
CASETTGSKNIQYF
TGTGCCAGCGAAACGACAGGGTCCAAAAACATTCAGTACTTC
>TRBD2|TRBV5-6|TRBJ2-5
CASSSTLAGVRETQYF
TGTGCCAGCAGCAGTACTCTAGCGGGGGTGCGAGAGACCCAGTACTTC
>-|TRBV5-1|TRBJ1-2
CASSLGQGGKFYGYTF
TGCGCCAGCAGCTTGGGTCAGGGAGGGAAGTTCTATGGCTACACCTTC
>-|TRBV5-8|TRBJ1-1
CASSLVLVKAFF
TGTGCCAGCAGCTTGGTACTAGTGAAAGCTTTCTTT
>TRBD2|TRBV14|TRBJ2-1
CASSPRRWTSGGENEQFF
TGTGCCAGCAGCCCGCGCCGGTGGACTAGCGGGGGGGAGAATGAGCAGTTCTTC
>-|TRBV27|TRBJ1-2
CASSPFQTDFYTF
TGTGCCAGCAGTCCATTCCAGACAGACTTCTACACCTTC
>TRBD2|TRBV9|TRBJ2-2
CASSVRVPGRGAAGELFF
TGTGCCAGCAGCGTAAGGGTCCCAGGGCGGGGGGCCGCCGGGGAGCTGTTTTTT
>-|TRBV15|TRBJ1-5
CATSRDLQGVGANQPQHF
TGTGCCACCAGCAGAGACCTCCAGGGAGTGGGGGCCAATCAGCCCCAGCATTTT
>TRBD2|TRBV5-1|TRBJ2-1
CASSLGRRGRGYNEQFF
TGCGCCAGCAGCTTGGGCCGGAGAGGGAGGGGTTACAATGAGCAGTTCTTC
>-|TRBV14|TRBJ1-1
CASSQGGYTEAFF
TGTGCCAGCAGCCAAGGAGGATACACTGAAGCTTTCTTT
>TRBD1|TRBV29-1|TRBJ2-2
CSVDPGTGDRGELFF
TGCAGCGTGGACCCCGGGACAGGGGATCGCGGGGAGCTGTTTTTT
>TRBD1|TRBV2|TRBJ2-7
CASSEQGEAYEQYF
TGTGCCAGCAGCGAACAGGGGGAGGCCTACGAGCAGTACTTC
>-|TRBV15|TRBJ2-5
CATSRRGRVQETQYF
TGTGCCACCAGCAGGCGGGGCAGGGTCCAAGAGACCCAGTACTTC
>-|TRBV7-2|TRBJ1-1
CASSLLQGSWAEAFF
TGTGCCAGCAGCTTATTGCAGGGGTCGTGGGCTGAAGCTTTCTTT
>TRBD1|TRBV6-5|TRBJ1-1
CASSYSPGQGTEAFF
TGTGCCAGCAGTTACTCCCCGGGACAGGGAACTGAAGCTTTCTTT
>TRBD2|TRBV11-3|TRBJ2-1
CASSLGLSGSYEQFF
TGTGCCAGCAGCTTAGGTCTTAGCGGGAGCTATGAGCAGTTCTTC
>-|TRBV28|TRBJ2-3
CASRWTATDTQYF
TGTGCCAGCAGGTGGACAGCCACAGATACGCAGTATTTT
>-|TRBV9|TRBJ2-5
CASSAPTGYPLYF
TGTGCCAGCAGCGCCCCTACAGGGTACCCCCTGTACTTC
>TRBD1|TRBV7-9|TRBJ1-2
CASSSIGAGQGNDYGYTF
TGTGCCAGCAGCTCAATCGGGGCGGGACAGGGGAACGACTATGGCTACACCTTC
>TRBD2|TRBV10-2|TRBJ2-7
CASSFSGDQVEQYF
TGCGCCAGCAGTTTTAGCGGGGATCAAGTCGAGCAGTACTTC
>TRBD1|TRBV7-9|TRBJ2-6
CASSLRTGAFGANVLTF
TGTGCCAGCAGTCTTCGAACAGGGGCTTTTGGGGCCAACGTCCTGACTTTC
>TRBD1|TRBV4-1|TRBJ1-2
CASSQVGQEYGYTF
TGCGCCAGCAGCCAAGTAGGACAGGAGTATGGCTACACCTTC
>TRBD2|TRBV11-2|TRBJ2-7
CASSPNSGSGNEQYF
TGTGCCAGCAGCCCGAACAGCGGGAGTGGGAACGAGCAGTACTTC
>-|TRBV5-4|TRBJ1-6
CASSAMGSSYNSPLHF
TGTGCCAGCAGCGCGATGGGGAGCTCCTATAATTCACCCCTCCACTTT
>-|TRBV5-1|TRBJ2-1
CASSLARYSYNEQFF
TGCGCCAGCAGCTTGGCGCGGTACTCCTACAATGAGCAGTTCTTC
>TRBD2|TRBV7-2|TRBJ2-1
CASSLSQASGSYNEQFF
TGTGCCAGCAGCTTAAGTCAGGCTAGCGGGTCCTACAATGAGCAGTTCTTC
>-|TRBV29-1|TRBJ2-1
CRATAYNEQFF
TGCAGGGCCACAGCCTACAATGAGCAGTTCTTC
>TRBD1|TRBV6-5|TRBJ1-1
CASSRDSNTEAFF
TGTGCCAGCAGTAGGGACAGTAACACTGAAGCTTTCTTT
>-|TRBV29-1|TRBJ2-7
CSVARQDSYEQYF
TGCAGCGTTGCGCGACAGGACTCCTACGAGCAGTACTTC
>-|TRBV15|TRBJ1-5
CATSRRGGSNQPQHF
TGTGCCACCAGCAGGCGGGGGGGCAGCAATCAGCCCCAGCATTTT
>TRBD2|TRBV7-2|TRBJ2-7
CASSFQRGDYEQYF
TGTGCCAGCAGCTTCCAACGGGGGGACTACGAGCAGTACTTC